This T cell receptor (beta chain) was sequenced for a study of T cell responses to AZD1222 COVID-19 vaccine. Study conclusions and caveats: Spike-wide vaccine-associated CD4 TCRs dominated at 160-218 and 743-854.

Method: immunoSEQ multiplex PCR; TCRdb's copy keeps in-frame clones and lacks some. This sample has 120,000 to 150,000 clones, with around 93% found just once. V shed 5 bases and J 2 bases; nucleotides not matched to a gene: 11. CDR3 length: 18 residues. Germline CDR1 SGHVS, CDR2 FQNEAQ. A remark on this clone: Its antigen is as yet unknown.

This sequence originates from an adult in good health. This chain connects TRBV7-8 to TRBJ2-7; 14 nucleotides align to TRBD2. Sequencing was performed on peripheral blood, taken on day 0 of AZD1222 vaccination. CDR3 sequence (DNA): TGTGCCAGCAGCGCCACACGCGGGACTAGCGGGAGCCCCTACGAGCAGTACTTC. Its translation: CASSATRGTSGSPYEQYF.